This T cell receptor (beta chain) is drawn from a study of immune evolution from preneoplasia to lung adenocarcinoma. The wider study: HLA loss of heterozygosity: about 7% AIS, less than 18% MIA, over 30% ADC, none AAH. General study findings and limits: Normal lung had the highest top T cell clone frequencies.

TCRdb's copy holds only in-frame clones and misses some; the assay was immunoSEQ multiplex PCR. The sample has roughly 35,000 clones, roughly 74% seen once. This clone appeared a few times. Its antigen is undetermined. After pathologic assessment, macro-dissection selected premalignant or tumor cells for extraction. The CDR3 covers 18 residues. The J gene is TRBJ2-7, the V gene TRBV21-1; the table assigns TRBD2, which was not confirmed against the DNA. TRBV21-1 corresponds to a pseudogene. The receptor's source is a person in their sixties with lung adenocarcinoma. Sequenced: FFPE invasive lung adenocarcinoma tissue. CDR3 amino acids: CASSMWSGSGSLTYEQYF. CDR3 nucleotides: TGTGCCAGCAGCATGTGGTCAGGTAGCGGCTCTTTAACCTACGAGCAGTACTTC.